These 18 T cell receptor beta chains were sequenced from one sample in a study of shared clonotypes between healthy human individuals. CD45RO-negative CD8 cells positively selected for CCR7 made up the naive population, which excluded terminally differentiated effector memory CD45RA+ cells. Generated by immunoSEQ multiplex PCR, the TCRdb table keeps only in-frame clones and is missing some. The profile shows millions of clones, over 85% of them singletons. The sequencing sample was made of naive CD8+ T cells sorted from blood. These receptors all come from a man aged 18 to 29 in good health.

V is TRBV19 and J is TRBJ1-2; D is unresolved. Trimming removed 0 bases from V and 6 bases from J, with 14 bases in between. Germline CDR1 reads LNHDA; CDR2 reads SQIVND (reference sequence). The CDR3 loop spans 15 amino acids. The CDR3 here is CASSIDRGLEDGYTF. The CDR3 DNA follows: TGTGCCAGTAGTATAGATCGGGGTTTGGAGGATGGCTACACCTTC.

The genes are TRBV7-9 and TRBJ1-6; tentatively, D is TRBD1 (6 bases). The V gene's germline CDR1 is SEHNR and CDR2 FQNEAQ (reference sequence). Between the trimmed V and J ends, which lost 5 bases and 9 bases, there was a span of 17 bases. This CDR3 contains 15 residues. DNA of the CDR3: TGTGCCAGCAGCCGGGGGGGGCTTCCCCTTTCACCCCTCCACTTT. Amino acid sequence: CASSRGGLPLSPLHF. Supplemented by reference TRBV7-9 and TRBJ1-6, the full variable domain reads DTGVSQNPRHKITKRGQNVTFRCDPISEHNRLYWYRQTLGQGPEFLTYFQNEAQLEKSRLLSDRFSAERPKGSFSTLEIQRTEQGDSAMYLCASSRGGLPLSPLHFGNGTRLTVT.

The V gene is TRBV4-1, the J gene TRBJ2-7, with TRBD1 matching 9 bases. J gave up 3 bases and V 3 bases, and 9 bases lay outside the gene matches. Germline V CDR1 and CDR2: MGHRA, YSYEKL. The CDR3 contains 16 residues. The CDR3 sequence is CASSQGQGGRIYEQYF. The CDR3 DNA reads TGCGCCAGCAGCCAGGGACAGGGAGGTAGGATCTACGAGCAGTACTTC.

This clone was observed once. This sequence joins TRBV5-6 and TRBJ2-7; TRBD2 matches at 9 bases. The germline V gene has CDR1 SGHDT and CDR2 YYEEEE. J was trimmed by 4 bases and V by 4 bases; bases with no gene match: 6. The CDR3 loop spans 14 amino acids. CDR3 sequence reads: CASSPIAGEYEQYF. The CDR3 nucleotides are TGTGCCAGCAGCCCGATAGCGGGAGAGTACGAGCAGTACTTC.

The chain joins TRBV11-2 to TRBJ2-7; 7 bases fit TRBD2. The V gene end was trimmed by 2 bases and the J gene end by 6 bases; junction bases not matched to a gene: 7. Germline V lookup: CDR1 SGHAT, CDR2 FQNNGV. The CDR3 runs 14 residues. The CDR3 DNA sequence: TGTGCCAGCAGCTTACTTAGAGGGGAGGGCGAGCAGTACTTC. Its translation is CASSLLRGEGEQYF.

The chain combines TRBV7-2 with TRBJ2-5; D gene unclear. V was shortened by 6 bases and J by 0 bases, with 8 bases between the two germline ends. This CDR3 region has 13 residues. CDR1 and CDR2 from the germline V gene are SGHTA and FQGNSA. CDR3 sequence (DNA): TGTGCCAGCAGGGGTCGGGACCAAGAGACCCAGTACTTC. It specifies CASRGRDQETQYF.

As for this clone: At the DNA level, this CDR3 is encoded by other sequences in the same sample as well. The V gene is TRBV5-1, the J gene TRBJ2-7; TRBD1 matches at 8 bases. The V and J ends lost 2 bases and 2 bases, in that order; junction bases with no gene match: 6. Germline CDR1 is SGHRS and CDR2 is YFSETQ. This CDR3 has 15 residues. This CDR3 is CASSLGQGTPYEQYF. The CDR3 nucleotides are TGCGCCAGCAGCTTAGGACAGGGAACCCCCTACGAGCAGTACTTC.

The V and J genes are TRBV27 and TRBJ1-4; tentative D call: TRBD1 (5 bases). The germline V and J ends were trimmed by 3 bases and 8 bases, with 16 bases remaining between them. CDR1 is MNHEY, CDR2 SMNVEV, per germline (reference sequence). The length of the CDR3 is 15 residues. CDR3 coding DNA: TGTGCCAGCAGTTTTGTTGGCCCGAAGGGGGAAAAACTGTTTTTT. Translated, it gives CASSFVGPKGEKLFF.

V gene TRBV30 combines with J gene TRBJ2-7; TRBD1 aligns across 10 bases. This CDR3 has 14 amino acids. The V and J ends lost 8 bases and 5 bases, in that order; junction bases with no gene match: 12. The V gene's germline CDR1 is GTSNPN and CDR2 SVGIG (reference sequence). The CDR3 DNA follows: TGTGCCCAGGAGGTCGGGACAGGGGAACACGAGCAGTACTTC. Protein product: CAQEVGTGEHEQYF.

The rearrangement joins TRBV7-9 to TRBJ2-5; 9 positions match TRBD2. This CDR3 is built from 14 residues. V was clipped by 5 bases and J by 4 bases; unmatched bases: 5. CDR1 and CDR2 (germline): SEHNR, FQNEAQ (reference sequence). CDR3 in DNA: TGTGCCAGCAGCCCCCGGACTAGCGTAGAGACCCAGTACTTC. Residues: CASSPRTSVETQYF.

The rearrangement joins TRBV29-1 to TRBJ2-7, with D possibly being TRBD1 (6 bases). The CDR3 contains 14 residues. V was trimmed by 2 bases and J by 1 base, leaving 12 bases between them. Looked up from germline, CDR1 is SQVTM and CDR2 is ANQGSEA. CDR3 coding DNA: TGCAGCGTTGAAAGTGCAGGGGATTCCTACGAGCAGTACTTC. It codes for CSVESAGDSYEQYF.

The V gene is TRBV19, the J gene TRBJ2-7; either TRBD1 or TRBD2 may supply D (5 bases each). This CDR3 spans 14 amino acids. V shed 3 bases and J shed 4 bases, with 13 bases lying between them. CDR1 is LNHDA and CDR2 is SQIVND in the germline V gene (reference sequence). CDR3 in DNA: TGTGCCAGTAGTATGCCGGGGCAGGCTTACGAGCAGTACTTC. Protein sequence: CASSMPGQAYEQYF.

This clone was seen a few times. At the DNA level, this CDR3 is encoded by other sequences in the same sample as well. The V call is TRBV5-6, the J call TRBJ2-1, with TRBD1 matching 7 bases. CDR1 is SGHDT and CDR2 is YYEEEE in the germline V gene. Losses at the gene ends were 4 bases for V and 5 bases for J; bases not matched to a gene: 3. This CDR3 is built from 13 residues. The CDR3 loop reads CASSPGQDNEQFF. CDR3 nucleotides: TGTGCCAGCAGCCCCGGACAGGACAATGAGCAGTTCTTC.

The chain carries TRBV7-9 and TRBJ2-3; no reliable D call. Deletions cut 3 bases from V and 2 bases from J, with 12 bases between. The germline CDR1 and CDR2 sequences are SEHNR and FQNEAQ (reference sequence). This CDR3 has 15 residues. CDR3 sequence (DNA): TGTGCCAGCAGCTTTACGATTGACAACACAGATACGCAGTATTTT. It encodes CASSFTIDNTDTQYF.

The chain carries TRBV30 and TRBJ2-1, with D maybe TRBD2 (6 bases). Trimming took 8 bases from V and 8 from J, leaving 22 bases between them. The CDR3 contains 14 residues. CDR1 and CDR2 from the germline V gene are GTSNPN and SVGIG (reference sequence). This CDR3 is CARAAIRGSDEQFF. CDR3 in DNA: TGTGCCCGAGCAGCAATCCGGGGGTCCGATGAGCAGTTCTTC.

This CDR3 is CASSFKEKGNQPQHF. The CDR3 DNA follows: TGTGCCAGCAGCTTCAAAGAAAAGGGCAATCAGCCCCAGCATTTT. The genes are TRBV5-6 and TRBJ1-5; D uncertain. V lost 2 bases to trimming and J lost 2 bases, with 11 bases between them. The CDR3 covers 15 residues. Germline assignment: CDR1 SGHDT and CDR2 YYEEEE.

This clone was found once. J is TRBJ1-6 and V is TRBV27; D ambiguous. The germline CDR1 and CDR2 sequences are MNHEY and SMNVEV (reference sequence). V dropped 2 bases and J dropped 11 bases, with 10 bases sitting between them. The CDR3 loop spans 13 amino acids. For the CDR3, the DNA is TGTGCCAGCAGTTTAGGACGGATAACACCCCTCCACTTT. Amino acids: CASSLGRITPLHF.

The chain is built from TRBV28 and TRBJ1-4; weak D call: TRBD1 (6 bases). This CDR3 has 15 amino acids. The germline gives CDR1 MDHEN, CDR2 SYDVKM. The V and J ends lost 4 bases and 8 bases respectively, with 17 bases between them. This CDR3 is CASSSPTRGREKLFF. CDR3 nucleotides: TGTGCCAGCAGTTCCCCTACCCGGGGGCGGGAAAAACTGTTTTTT.